One TCR beta chain is described in this entry. This clone's antigen is unknown. No per-base quality is available; no much larger clone lies one base away. The entry originates in a study of shared clonotypes between healthy human individuals (dated by TCRdb to the early 2020s). Some background on the complete study: The cohort included three men and a couple of women between 18 and 49 years of age. To increase sequencing depth and limit assay-specific biases, TCR repertoire library preparation and sequencing were carried out by different laboratories using diverse techniques. The study deeply sequenced blood TCR repertoires of several healthy adults to estimate repertoire size and the extent of clonotype sharing between individuals. Each donor's leukapheresis produced roughly between roughly 0.85 and 9.5 billion PBMCs.

Study-level results and caveats: Pairwise subsampling led to the expectation that sequencing depth would affect the degree of clonotype sharing among donors. The small number of donors limited the genetic and exposure-history diversity represented. Only blood was sampled, and tissue TCR repertoires likely differ from those in blood.

Using the deep immunoSEQ assay, TCR CDR3 regions were amplified from genomic DNA by multiplex PCR. Extracted genomic DNA from each cell subset was spread evenly across all wells of several immunoSEQ 96-well plates, with each plate serving as a replicate. For unsorted PBMC, approximately 300 ng of genomic DNA, equivalent to about 30,000 T cell genomes, went into each replicate PCR. Genomic DNA from unsorted PBMC was sequenced over ten immunoSEQ deep assay plates. Purified libraries were measured with a Qubit 3.0 fluorometer, size-checked on a Bioanalyzer 2100, and measured again with the KAPA Library Quantification kit. Every immunoSEQ 96-well plate was sequenced on a separate single-read 150-cycle Illumina NextSeq 550 flow cell. In the authors' own workflow: The immunoSEQ output contained only junctional sequences without quality scores, so filtering could not match that applied to full-length reads. To assign V/J genes and CDR3, sequences were annotated using PyIR, a Python wrapper for IgBLAST v1.9, with IMGT germline references. Reads were removed for weak V/J assignments (E-value above 1e-6), missing CDR3, stop codons, out-of-frame junctions, or ambiguous translated residues. V3J clonotypes were defined as sequences sharing an identical inferred V gene, J gene, and CDR3 amino acid sequence. Percentage overlap between repertoires was calculated by dividing the number of shared unique clonotypes by the size of the smaller repertoire. Three approaches were used to assess repertoire richness: RTK rarefaction, the Chao1 estimator, and Recon v2.1 estimates of unobserved clonotypes. Imported from immuneACCESS, the table was reduced by TCRdb to in-frame sequences with V and J called. These copies leave out some clones; in studies compared against another copy, an unresolved V gene accounts for under half, and the cause of the remainder is not known. V and J calls and clone size come straight from that table; D and trimming were deduced from the DNA. In this sample the table shows about half a million clones, more than 65% of which occur a single time. Approximately 12% of the sample comes from the top ten.

V gives up 4 bases and J gives up 3 bases, and the segment between their germline ends measures 9 bases. CDR1 SNHLY and CDR2 FYNNEI were looked up in the germline V gene. The CDR3 measures 13 amino acids from cysteine to phenylalanine. The only DNA kept is the CDR3, 39 bases in frame from the first base. Healthy HIV-negative adults with no recently reported acute infections or vaccinations were included as donors. Every donor was a Caucasian adult living in Nashville, Tennessee, USA. For unsorted samples, about 90 million PBMCs were counted, and genomic DNA was extracted using the QIAamp DNA Blood Mini kit. Blood was collected by leukapheresis, and PBMCs were isolated by Ficoll-Histopaque density gradient centrifugation and then cryopreserved in liquid nitrogen vapor phase.

Input material: PBMCs. The receptor chain draws on TRBV2 and TRBJ1-2; no confident D gene assignment can be made. The TCR comes from a woman in her thirties or forties in good health. Some clones in this sample may be carry-over from other donors' samples. The DNA reads TGTGCCAGCAGTGTGGACCGATACTATGGCTACACCTTC. It translates as CASSVDRYYGYTF. The full variable domain, completed from the reference TRBV2 and TRBJ1-2 proteins outside the CDR3, reads EPEVTQTPSHQVTQMGQEVILRCVPISNHLYFYWYRQILGQKVEFLVSFYNNEISEKSEIFDDQFSVERPDGSNFTLKIRSTKLEDSAMYFCASSVDRYYGYTFGSGTRLTVV.